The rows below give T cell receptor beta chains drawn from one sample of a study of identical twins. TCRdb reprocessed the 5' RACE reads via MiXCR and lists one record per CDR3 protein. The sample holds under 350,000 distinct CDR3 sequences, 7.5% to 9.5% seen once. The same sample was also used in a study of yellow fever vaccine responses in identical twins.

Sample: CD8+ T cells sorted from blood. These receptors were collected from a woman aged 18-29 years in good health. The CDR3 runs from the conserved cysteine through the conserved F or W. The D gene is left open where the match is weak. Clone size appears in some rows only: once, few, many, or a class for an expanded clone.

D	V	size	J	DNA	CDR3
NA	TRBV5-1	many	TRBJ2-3	TGCGCCAGCGGAACTTACGGGCCCCAAGACACAGATACGCAGTATTTT	CASGTYGPQDTDTQYF
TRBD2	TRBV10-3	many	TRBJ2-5	TGTGCCATCAGGGGTTTGGGGGGGGAAGAGACCCAGTACTTC	CAIRGLGGEETQYF
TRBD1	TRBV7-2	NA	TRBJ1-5	TGTGCCAGCAGCTTAGGCCTGACAGGGAGTCAGCCCCAGCATTTT	CASSLGLTGSQPQHF
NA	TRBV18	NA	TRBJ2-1	TGTGCCAGCTCACCACAAGGACAGAGCTCCTACAATGAGCAGTTCTTC	CASSPQGQSSYNEQFF
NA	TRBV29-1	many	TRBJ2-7	TGCAGCGTTGAAGAAGTCCGGTCTGGAAGCGACGAGCAGTACTTC	CSVEEVRSGSDEQYF
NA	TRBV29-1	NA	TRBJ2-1	TGCAGCGTTCGGACCTCGACCTACAATGAGCAGTTCTTC	CSVRTSTYNEQFF
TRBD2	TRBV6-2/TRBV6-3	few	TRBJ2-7	TGTGCCAGCAGTTACCCCCTCAGACTAGCGGAGACCTACGAGCAGTACTTC	CASSYPLRLAETYEQYF
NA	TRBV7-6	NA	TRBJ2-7	TGTGCCAGCAGCCTACGCAAAGGAAGCGTCTACGAGCAGTACTTC	CASSLRKGSVYEQYF
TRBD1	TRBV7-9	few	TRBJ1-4	TGTGCCAGCAGCGGGACAGGGAGGGATGAAAAACTGTTTTTT	CASSGTGRDEKLFF
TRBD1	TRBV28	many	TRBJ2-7	TGTGCCAGCAGTTGGGACAGGGCCTACGAGCAGTACTTC	CASSWDRAYEQYF
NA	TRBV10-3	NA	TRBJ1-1	TGTGCCATCAGTGACCTGACGGCGTCGGGCACTGAAGCTTTCTTT	CAISDLTASGTEAFF
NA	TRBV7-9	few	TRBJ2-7	TGTGCCAGCAGTTATACCGGGACTGGGCTGGAGCAGTACTTC	CASSYTGTGLEQYF
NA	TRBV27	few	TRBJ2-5	TGTGCCAGCGGGGTCGGAGGGGCGGCAGAGACCCAGTACTTC	CASGVGGAAETQYF
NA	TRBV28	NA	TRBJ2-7	TGTGCCAGCAGTAAGAGGGACAACTCCTACGAGCAGTACTTC	CASSKRDNSYEQYF
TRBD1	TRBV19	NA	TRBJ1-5	TGTGCCAGTAGTATTAGACAGGGCTACACAAGGGATCAGCCCCAGCATTTT	CASSIRQGYTRDQPQHF
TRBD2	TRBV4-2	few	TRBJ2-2	TGTGCCAGCAGCCACCCGGGACTAGCGGGAGGTCGGACCGGGGAGCTGTTTTTT	CASSHPGLAGGRTGELFF
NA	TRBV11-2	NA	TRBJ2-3	TGTGCCAGCAGCCAAAAAGAACTGAGCACAGATACGCAGTATTTT	CASSQKELSTDTQYF
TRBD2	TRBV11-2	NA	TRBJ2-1	TGTGCCAGCAGCTCACTAGCGGGGCTCAATGAGCAGTTCTTC	CASSSLAGLNEQFF
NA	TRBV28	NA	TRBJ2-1	TGTGCCAGCGCAGGTATTAACTACAATGAGCAGTTCTTC	CASAGINYNEQFF
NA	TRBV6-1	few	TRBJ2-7	TGTGCCAGCAGTGAAGAAGGGGCAGGCTACGAGCAGTACTTC	CASSEEGAGYEQYF
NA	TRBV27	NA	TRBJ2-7	TGTGCCACCAAAGACACCAACTACGAGCAGTACTTC	CATKDTNYEQYF
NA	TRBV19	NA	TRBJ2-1	TGTGCCAGTAGACCAAAGTGGGGGGAGCAGTTCTTC	CASRPKWGEQFF